Listed below are T cell receptor beta chains from one sample, sequenced in a study of CXCR3-negative and CXCR3-positive naive CD8 T cells. TCRdb reprocessed the 5' RACE reads and keeps a single row for each CDR3 protein, giving no DNA. This repertoire comprises around 3,900 distinct CDR3 sequences; its ten largest clones make up just under 2%. Sequencing was done on a sample of naive CXCR3- CD8+ T cells from blood. Receptors originate from a human donor in good health. Some clones in this sample may be carry-over from other donors' samples. CDR3s include the opening cysteine and the closing phenylalanine or tryptophan. Expanded clones are given a class, and other clones once, few, many or no size at all.

v_gene: TRBV12-3/TRBV12-4
j_gene: TRBJ1-1
len: 13
abundance: medium-sized
CDR3aa: CASSPRGDTEAFF

v_gene: TRBV3-1
j_gene: TRBJ2-1
len: 15
abundance: -
CDR3aa: CASSQGEISYNEQFF

v_gene: TRBV6-5
j_gene: TRBJ2-1
len: 15
abundance: medium-sized
CDR3aa: CASSRLMSSYNEQFF

v_gene: TRBV7-9
j_gene: TRBJ2-6
len: 16
abundance: medium-sized
CDR3aa: CASSPRTGAGANVLTF

v_gene: TRBV29-1
j_gene: TRBJ1-2
len: 17
abundance: medium-sized
CDR3aa: CSVEETARQGINYGYTF

v_gene: TRBV29-1
j_gene: TRBJ2-1
len: 12
abundance: medium-sized
CDR3aa: CSVDSSWDEQFF

v_gene: TRBV20-1
j_gene: TRBJ2-7
len: 13
abundance: -
CDR3aa: CSAITPLTYEQYF

v_gene: TRBV7-9
j_gene: TRBJ1-2
len: 14
abundance: medium-sized
CDR3aa: CASSPAQGLYGYTF

v_gene: TRBV20-1
j_gene: TRBJ2-3
len: 18
abundance: medium-sized
CDR3aa: CSARRTGGGLSSTDTQYF

v_gene: TRBV27
j_gene: TRBJ2-1
len: 14
abundance: -
CDR3aa: CASSPPGHIPHEQF

v_gene: TRBV9
j_gene: TRBJ1-1
len: 13
abundance: -
CDR3aa: CASSDRMGTEAFF

v_gene: TRBV29-1
j_gene: TRBJ1-1
len: 12
abundance: medium-sized
CDR3aa: CSVLTVNTEAFF

v_gene: TRBV29-1
j_gene: TRBJ1-2
len: 12
abundance: -
CDR3aa: CSVEEALYGYTF

v_gene: TRBV12-3/TRBV12-4
j_gene: TRBJ2-1
len: 18
abundance: medium-sized
CDR3aa: CASSLEEAGARVYNEQFF

v_gene: TRBV4-3
j_gene: TRBJ1-1
len: 15
abundance: -
CDR3aa: CASSRADRYNTEAFF

v_gene: TRBV29-1
j_gene: TRBJ2-1
len: 14
abundance: -
CDR3aa: CSVLGSRSYNEQFF

v_gene: TRBV29-1
j_gene: TRBJ1-2
len: 12
abundance: -
CDR3aa: CSVAGDSYGYTF